The rows below give T cell receptor beta chains drawn from one sample of a study of T cell repertoires in cytomegalovirus infection. TCRdb re-derived calls from the reads in MiXCR, one entry per CDR3 protein. This sample has about 500,000 distinct CDR3 sequences, with more than 30% found just once. These receptors' targets are unknown. This specimen consisted of cultured PBMCs, obtained from culture after CMV antigen stimulation. Receptors were obtained from a human donor in good health (CMV status not recorded). Some clones in this sample may be carry-over from other donors' samples. Both conserved end residues are part of each CDR3. The order of the fields is V gene, clone size, D gene, J gene, CDR3 DNA, CDR3 protein. The D gene is left open where the match is weak. The size of a clone is reported for some rows only, either as once, few or many, or as a class for expanded clones.

TRBV19	NA	TRBD2	TRBJ2-1	TGTGCCAGTACCTCGGGAGGGCCACGTGAGCAGTTCTTC	CASTSGGPREQFF
TRBV7-2	NA	NA	TRBJ2-7	TGTGCCAGCAGCGCCCCCCGTCAGGGATACGAGCAGTACTTC	CASSAPRQGYEQYF
TRBV7-2	many	NA	TRBJ1-1	TGTGCCAGCACCTTTTCTCGAAGGGGGGGATCGACTGAAGCTTTCTTT	CASTFSRRGGSTEAFF
TRBV11-2	few	NA	TRBJ1-1	TGTGCCAGCAGCTCCGAACTAAACACTGAAGCTTTCTTT	CASSSELNTEAFF
TRBV7-3	few	TRBD2	TRBJ2-3	TGTGCCAGCAGCCATTCTAGCGGGAGGGATACGCAGTATTTT	CASSHSSGRDTQYF
TRBV7-2	NA	NA	TRBJ2-7	TGTGCCAGCAGCTTAGTACAGGCCCGTAGGGAGCAGTACTTC	CASSLVQARREQYF
TRBV3-1	few	NA	TRBJ2-5	TGTGCCAGCAGCCCCCCCTACAGGGCTCAAGAGACCCAGTACTTC	CASSPPYRAQETQYF
TRBV20-1	NA	TRBD1	TRBJ2-6	TGCAGTGCTAGACCGGGACAGGGGGTTTCTGGGGCCAACGTCCTGACTTTC	CSARPGQGVSGANVLTF
TRBV9	NA	NA	TRBJ1-1	TGTGCCAGCAGCCCTAGCCAGGGGTTGAACACTGAAGCTTTCTTT	CASSPSQGLNTEAFF
TRBV2	few	NA	TRBJ2-1	TGTGCCAGCGGTCCTGAGGTCTTTGGCAATGAGCAGTTCTTC	CASGPEVFGNEQFF
TRBV7-2	few	NA	TRBJ1-4	TGTGCCAGCAGCTTATGGGAGAACAGCGAAAAACTGTTTTTT	CASSLWENSEKLFF
TRBV4-3	few	TRBD2	TRBJ2-1	TGCGCCAGCAGCCGCTCCGGGACTAGATACTCTTTTTACAATGAGCAGTTCTTC	CASSRSGTRYSFYNEQFF
TRBV7-2	many	NA	TRBJ2-5	TGTGCCAGCAGCTTAGCGGCGGGTTCCGAGACCCAGTACTTC	CASSLAAGSETQYF
TRBV5-4	few	TRBD1	TRBJ1-2	TGTGCCAGCAGCTCGCCGGACAGGGTTGGCTACACCTTC	CASSSPDRVGYTF
TRBV7-9	NA	NA	TRBJ1-1	TGTGCCAGCAGCGGGGGGACCACTGAAGCTTTCTTT	CASSGGTTEAFF
TRBV5-4	many	NA	TRBJ2-3	TGTGCCAGCAGTACAGGGCCAGATACGCAGTATTTT	CASSTGPDTQYF
TRBV9	NA	NA	TRBJ2-1	TGTGCCAGCAGTGCGGGCTCTAGGTTTTACAATGAGCAGTTCTTC	CASSAGSRFYNEQFF
TRBV4-1	few	TRBD2	TRBJ2-2	TGCGCCAGCAGCCAAGATCGGGGGGGACTAGCCATCGTCGGGGAGCTGTTTTTT	CASSQDRGGLAIVGELFF
TRBV6-6	NA	TRBD1	TRBJ1-2	TGTGCCAGCAGTTACCCACAGGGGGAGAAATATGGCTACACCTTC	CASSYPQGEKYGYTF
TRBV19	NA	TRBD2	TRBJ2-3	TGTGCCAGTAGTATCGGACTAGCGGGAGTAGATACGCAGTATTTT	CASSIGLAGVDTQYF
TRBV5-5	few	NA	TRBJ2-2	TGTGCCAGCAGCTTATTCAGAGGGGCCACCGGGGAGCTGTTTTTT	CASSLFRGATGELFF
TRBV11-2	NA	TRBD2	TRBJ2-5	TGTGCCAGCAGCTTGCTCCCGGGAACTAGCGGGAGTAGGTTGACCCAGTACTTC	CASSLLPGTSGSRLTQYF
TRBV7-2	many	NA	TRBJ2-7	TGTGCCAGCAGCCCCGACTTCTTGGGGGCAAATCGGCACTTC	CASSPDFLGANRHF
TRBV13	NA	TRBD1	TRBJ1-5	TGTGCCAGCAGTCAGGGGGGACGGGGTAGCGGTCAGCCCCAGCATTTT	CASSQGGRGSGQPQHF
TRBV7-2	NA	TRBD1	TRBJ2-5	TGTGCCAGCAGCTCGGCACAGGGGCTAGCCCAGTACTTC	CASSSAQGLAQYF
TRBV5-4	few	TRBD2	TRBJ2-7	TGTGCCAGCAGCTTGCCTAGCGGCCCCTCCTACGAGCAGTACTTC	CASSLPSGPSYEQYF
TRBV11-3	many	NA	TRBJ2-4	TGTGCCAGCAGCTTAGATCAGGGGGGGTCGGCTACCAAAAACATTCAGTACTTC	CASSLDQGGSATKNIQYF
TRBV19	NA	NA	TRBJ2-7	TGTGCCAGTAGTATGTTGAGGGAATCCTACGAGCAGTACTTC	CASSMLRESYEQYF
TRBV7-8	many	NA	TRBJ2-1	TGTGCCAGCAGCTTAGGCAATTTAGAGCAGTTCTTC	CASSLGNLEQFF
TRBV7-9	few	NA	TRBJ1-5	TGTGCCAGCAGCTCGGGGGAGGGGGGTCTAAGCAATCAGCCCCAGCATTTT	CASSSGEGGLSNQPQHF
TRBV10-3	NA	NA	TRBJ2-3	TGTGCCATCAGCCTCCCTAGTGCAGATACGCAGTATTTT	CAISLPSADTQYF